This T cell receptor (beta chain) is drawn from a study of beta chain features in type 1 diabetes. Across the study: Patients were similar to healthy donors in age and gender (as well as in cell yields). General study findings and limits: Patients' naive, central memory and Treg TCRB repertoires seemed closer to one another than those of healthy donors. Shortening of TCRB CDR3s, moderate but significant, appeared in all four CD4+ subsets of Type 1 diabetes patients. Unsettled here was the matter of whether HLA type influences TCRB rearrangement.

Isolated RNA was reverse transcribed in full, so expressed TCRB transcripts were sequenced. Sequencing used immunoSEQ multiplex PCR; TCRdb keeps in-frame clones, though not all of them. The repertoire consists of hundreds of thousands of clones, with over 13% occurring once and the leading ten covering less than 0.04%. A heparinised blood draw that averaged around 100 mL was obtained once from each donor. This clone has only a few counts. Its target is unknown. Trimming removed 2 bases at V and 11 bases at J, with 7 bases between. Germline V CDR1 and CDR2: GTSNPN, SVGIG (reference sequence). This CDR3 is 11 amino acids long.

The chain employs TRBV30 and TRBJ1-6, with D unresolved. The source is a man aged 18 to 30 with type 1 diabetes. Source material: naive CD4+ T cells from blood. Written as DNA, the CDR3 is TGTGCCTGGAGTATGGTAACACCCCTCCACTTT. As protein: CAWSMVTPLHF.